The rows below give T cell receptor beta chains drawn from one sample of a study of shared clonotypes between healthy human individuals. TCRdb's copy holds only in-frame clones and misses some; the assay was immunoSEQ multiplex PCR. This table holds under 2.5 million clones, 85% to 95% found once. The specimen sequenced was naive CD4+ T cells from PBMCs. The receptors stem from a man aged 18 to 29 in good health. Some clones in this sample may be carry-over from other donors' samples. Both conserved end residues are part of each CDR3. Fields, in order: J gene, D gene, clone size, V gene, CDR3 DNA, CDR3 protein. A D gene is named only where the DNA matches it firmly. Part of the rows lack a size; the others show once, few, many or a class for expanded clones.

j_gene: TRBJ1-2; d_gene: -; abundance: -; v_gene: TRBV28; CDR3nt: TGTGCCAGCAAAGATAGAGACATTATTGGAAGGGGCTACACCTTC; CDR3aa: CASKDRDIIGRGYTF
j_gene: TRBJ1-2; d_gene: -; abundance: -; v_gene: TRBV7-2; CDR3nt: TGTGCCAGCAGCCCCTTAGTAAAGTTCAATGGCTACACCTTC; CDR3aa: CASSPLVKFNGYTF
j_gene: TRBJ2-5; d_gene: -; abundance: -; v_gene: TRBV28; CDR3nt: TGTGCCAGCAGTCCCTTGCCAGGGAGGGAGACCCAGTACTTC; CDR3aa: CASSPLPGRETQYF
j_gene: TRBJ2-2; d_gene: -; abundance: -; v_gene: TRBV5-1; CDR3nt: TGCGCCAGCAGTTGGGGGAGCGTTAACACCGGGGAGCTGTTTTTT; CDR3aa: CASSWGSVNTGELFF
j_gene: TRBJ2-3; d_gene: TRBD2; abundance: -; v_gene: TRBV5-1; CDR3nt: TGCGCCAGCAGCTTTCTAGCGGCATCCGGTACGCAGTATTTT; CDR3aa: CASSFLAASGTQYF
j_gene: TRBJ1-3; d_gene: -; abundance: -; v_gene: TRBV29-1; CDR3nt: TGCAGCGTTGAGTTGGGAGCTGGAAACACCATATATTTT; CDR3aa: CSVELGAGNTIYF
j_gene: TRBJ2-1; d_gene: -; abundance: -; v_gene: TRBV2; CDR3nt: TGTGCCAGCAGTGACCGGGACTTAGTGCAGTTCTTC; CDR3aa: CASSDRDLVQFF
j_gene: TRBJ1-1; d_gene: -; abundance: -; v_gene: TRBV2; CDR3nt: TGTGCCAGCAGTGAAGAGGGAGGGGGCACTGAAGCTTTCTTT; CDR3aa: CASSEEGGGTEAFF
j_gene: TRBJ2-7; d_gene: TRBD1; abundance: -; v_gene: TRBV14; CDR3nt: TGTGCCAGCAGCCTAGGAGGGACAGGCTTCTACGAGCAGTACTTC; CDR3aa: CASSLGGTGFYEQYF
j_gene: TRBJ2-7; d_gene: -; abundance: -; v_gene: TRBV18; CDR3nt: TGTGCCAGCTCACCCGGAATTTCCGGGACCGGGTACGAGCAGTACTTC; CDR3aa: CASSPGISGTGYEQYF
j_gene: TRBJ2-1; d_gene: TRBD2; abundance: -; v_gene: TRBV7-7; CDR3nt: TGTGCCAGCAGCTTAGTTCCGGGACTAGTGGGAGACAATGAGCAGTTCTTC; CDR3aa: CASSLVPGLVGDNEQFF
j_gene: TRBJ2-2; d_gene: TRBD2; abundance: -; v_gene: TRBV19; CDR3nt: TGTGCCACCGCGGGAGATCCGGCCACCGGGGAGCTGTTTTTT; CDR3aa: CATAGDPATGELFF
j_gene: TRBJ2-5; d_gene: -; abundance: -; v_gene: TRBV9; CDR3nt: TGTGCCAGCAGCCAGTCGGGCGTGGTCGGGAGCGAGACCCAGTACTTC; CDR3aa: CASSQSGVVGSETQYF
j_gene: TRBJ1-5; d_gene: -; abundance: -; v_gene: TRBV15; CDR3nt: TGTGCCACCCAAGCGGGTTCCCTTATCGATCAGCCCCAGCATTTT; CDR3aa: CATQAGSLIDQPQHF
j_gene: TRBJ2-5; d_gene: TRBD1; abundance: -; v_gene: TRBV28; CDR3nt: TGTGCCAGCAGCCTCGGACAGGGGAGGCAAGAGACCCAGTACTTC; CDR3aa: CASSLGQGRQETQYF
j_gene: TRBJ1-1; d_gene: TRBD1; abundance: -; v_gene: TRBV2; CDR3nt: TGTGCCAGCAGCAGACAGGGACTCAACACTGAAGCTTTCTTT; CDR3aa: CASSRQGLNTEAFF
j_gene: TRBJ2-2; d_gene: TRBD2; abundance: -; v_gene: TRBV4-2; CDR3nt: TGTGCCAGCAGCCAAGATGAACGATGGTCTAGCGGGAGAAGGGACACCGGGGAGCTGTTTTTT; CDR3aa: CASSQDERWSSGRRDTGELFF
j_gene: TRBJ1-3; d_gene: -; abundance: -; v_gene: TRBV5-1; CDR3nt: TGCGCCAGCAGCATCCTCGGGGGGGCGGACACCATATATTTT; CDR3aa: CASSILGGADTIYF
j_gene: TRBJ1-2; d_gene: -; abundance: -; v_gene: TRBV5-4; CDR3nt: TGCGCCAGCAGCCAAGAATTACAAACTTTCGGCTACACCTTC; CDR3aa: CASSQELQTFGYTF
j_gene: TRBJ1-5; d_gene: -; abundance: -; v_gene: TRBV28; CDR3nt: TGTGCCAGCAGTTTCCACAGGATTAATCAGCCCCAGCATTTT; CDR3aa: CASSFHRINQPQHF
j_gene: TRBJ1-2; d_gene: -; abundance: -; v_gene: TRBV28; CDR3nt: TGTGCCAGCAGTTTGGACCAGTTCTATGGCTACACCTTC; CDR3aa: CASSLDQFYGYTF
j_gene: TRBJ2-7; d_gene: -; abundance: once; v_gene: TRBV2; CDR3nt: TGTGCCAGCAGCGCCCACTACGAGCAGTACTTC; CDR3aa: CASSAHYEQYF
j_gene: TRBJ2-1; d_gene: TRBD2; abundance: once; v_gene: TRBV5-4; CDR3nt: TGTGCCAGCAGCTTCGGCGGGAGGGCCTACAATGAGCAGTTCTTC; CDR3aa: CASSFGGRAYNEQFF
j_gene: TRBJ2-7; d_gene: TRBD2; abundance: -; v_gene: TRBV18; CDR3nt: TGTGCCAGCTCCCTATTAGGACTAGCGGGCTCCTACGAGCAGTACTTC; CDR3aa: CASSLLGLAGSYEQYF
j_gene: TRBJ2-5; d_gene: TRBD2; abundance: -; v_gene: TRBV5-1; CDR3nt: TGCGCCAGCAGTTCCACCTCCGGGGGAGGGCCATGGGAGACCCAGTACTTC; CDR3aa: CASSSTSGGGPWETQYF
j_gene: TRBJ1-2; d_gene: -; abundance: -; v_gene: TRBV19; CDR3nt: TGTGCCAGTAGTATCGTAAACAATGGCTACACCTTC; CDR3aa: CASSIVNNGYTF
j_gene: TRBJ2-3; d_gene: -; abundance: -; v_gene: TRBV7-2; CDR3nt: TGTGCCAGCAGCTCACCGGCCACAGATACGCAGTATTTT; CDR3aa: CASSSPATDTQYF
j_gene: TRBJ2-2; d_gene: -; abundance: -; v_gene: TRBV7-2; CDR3nt: TGTGCCAGCAGCTTAGGGGGTATGCAGGCCGGGGAGCTGTTTTTT; CDR3aa: CASSLGGMQAGELFF
j_gene: TRBJ2-7; d_gene: TRBD1; abundance: -; v_gene: TRBV2; CDR3nt: TGTGCCAGCAGTGAAGGGACAGGAGCGTTTTACGAGCAGTACTTC; CDR3aa: CASSEGTGAFYEQYF
j_gene: TRBJ1-2; d_gene: -; abundance: -; v_gene: TRBV20-1; CDR3nt: TGCAGTGCCGCGACGGCCCTCTCCTACACCTTC; CDR3aa: CSAATALSYTF
j_gene: TRBJ1-1; d_gene: TRBD1; abundance: -; v_gene: TRBV9; CDR3nt: TGTGCCAGCAGCGTAGGGGCCGTCACAGGGGGGAGATTTGATGTTTTCTTT; CDR3aa: CASSVGAVTGGRFDVFF
j_gene: TRBJ2-3; d_gene: -; abundance: -; v_gene: TRBV4-1; CDR3nt: TGCGCCAGCAGCCAAGGCCCCCAGGCCACAGATACGCAGTATTTT; CDR3aa: CASSQGPQATDTQYF
j_gene: TRBJ1-4; d_gene: -; abundance: -; v_gene: TRBV15; CDR3nt: TGTGCCACCAGCAGAGACCCCCGCGAAAAACTGTTTTTT; CDR3aa: CATSRDPREKLFF
j_gene: TRBJ2-3; d_gene: TRBD1; abundance: -; v_gene: TRBV9; CDR3nt: TGTGCCAGCAGCGCCATCCCAGGGGGCGTAATCCCAGATACGCAGTATTTT; CDR3aa: CASSAIPGGVIPDTQYF
j_gene: TRBJ2-7; d_gene: -; abundance: once; v_gene: TRBV7-2; CDR3nt: TGTGCCAGCAGCGAAGGACAGAGCGAGCAGTACTTC; CDR3aa: CASSEGQSEQYF
j_gene: TRBJ2-3; d_gene: TRBD1; abundance: -; v_gene: TRBV28; CDR3nt: TGTGCCAGCAGTTTAAGGGGAACAGGGGTGATAGATACGCAGTATTTT; CDR3aa: CASSLRGTGVIDTQYF
j_gene: TRBJ2-2; d_gene: -; abundance: -; v_gene: TRBV7-3; CDR3nt: TGTGCCAGCAGCTTAATTGGGGCCGCGAACACCGGGGAGCTGTTTTTT; CDR3aa: CASSLIGAANTGELFF
j_gene: TRBJ2-7; d_gene: -; abundance: -; v_gene: TRBV28; CDR3nt: TGTGCCAGCAGCGGGCTTGTCTCCTACGAGCAGTACTTC; CDR3aa: CASSGLVSYEQYF
j_gene: TRBJ2-2; d_gene: -; abundance: -; v_gene: TRBV4-3; CDR3nt: TGCGCCAGCAGCCAAGTAGGTACTAGCAGCACCGGGGAGCTGTTTTTT; CDR3aa: CASSQVGTSSTGELFF
j_gene: TRBJ1-2; d_gene: -; abundance: -; v_gene: TRBV9; CDR3nt: TGTGCCAGCAGCGCCCTCCTCGGGGGTGTGGGGGGCTACACCTTC; CDR3aa: CASSALLGGVGGYTF
j_gene: TRBJ1-1; d_gene: -; abundance: -; v_gene: TRBV28; CDR3nt: TGTGCCAGCAGTTTAGGGGGGGCCCTGAACACTGAAGCTTTCTTT; CDR3aa: CASSLGGALNTEAFF
j_gene: TRBJ2-5; d_gene: TRBD2; abundance: once; v_gene: TRBV25-1; CDR3nt: TGTGCCAGCAGTGACGGGGGGGGAGGAGAGACCCAGTACTTC; CDR3aa: CASSDGGGGETQYF
j_gene: TRBJ2-2; d_gene: TRBD1; abundance: -; v_gene: TRBV11-2; CDR3nt: TGTGCCAGCAGCTTAGTAGGGACAGCCCGGTACGGGGAGCTGTTTTTT; CDR3aa: CASSLVGTARYGELFF
j_gene: TRBJ2-4; d_gene: -; abundance: -; v_gene: TRBV5-1; CDR3nt: TGCGCCAGCAGTTACTTTGTCGGGGCACAGAACATTCAGTACTTC; CDR3aa: CASSYFVGAQNIQYF
j_gene: TRBJ2-7; d_gene: -; abundance: -; v_gene: TRBV14; CDR3nt: TGTGCCAGCAGCGGACTGTTTGCCCGGAGCGAGCAGTACTTC; CDR3aa: CASSGLFARSEQYF
j_gene: TRBJ2-3; d_gene: TRBD2; abundance: -; v_gene: TRBV4-3; CDR3nt: TGCGCCAGCAGCCAAGATTTGGCGGGAGGTGGCACAGATACGCAGTATTTT; CDR3aa: CASSQDLAGGGTDTQYF
j_gene: TRBJ2-7; d_gene: TRBD1; abundance: few; v_gene: TRBV18; CDR3nt: TGTGCCAGCTCAACCCAAGGGACAGGGACTCTCTACGAGCAGTACTTC; CDR3aa: CASSTQGTGTLYEQYF
j_gene: TRBJ2-7; d_gene: -; abundance: -; v_gene: TRBV2; CDR3nt: TGTGCCAGCACTGGGGCAGGGACGATGAGTTCCTACGAGCAGTACTTC; CDR3aa: CASTGAGTMSSYEQYF
j_gene: TRBJ1-5; d_gene: -; abundance: -; v_gene: TRBV7-9; CDR3nt: TGTGCCAGCAGCTTGGGGGCACGTCAGCCCCAGCATTTT; CDR3aa: CASSLGARQPQHF
j_gene: TRBJ1-2; d_gene: TRBD1; abundance: -; v_gene: TRBV19; CDR3nt: TGTGCCAGTAGTAGACGCCTGACAGGGGCGAACTATGGCTACACCTTC; CDR3aa: CASSRRLTGANYGYTF
j_gene: TRBJ1-4; d_gene: -; abundance: -; v_gene: TRBV18; CDR3nt: TGTGCCAGCTCACTCCTTAATGAAAAACTGTTTTTT; CDR3aa: CASSLLNEKLFF
j_gene: TRBJ1-2; d_gene: -; abundance: -; v_gene: TRBV6-1; CDR3nt: TGTGCCAGCAGCGATAGGGGCTACTATGGCTACACCTTC; CDR3aa: CASSDRGYYGYTF
j_gene: TRBJ1-1; d_gene: TRBD1; abundance: -; v_gene: TRBV5-5; CDR3nt: TGTGCCAGCAGCACGGGACAGGGAGACACTGAAGCTTTCTTT; CDR3aa: CASSTGQGDTEAFF
j_gene: TRBJ2-1; d_gene: TRBD2; abundance: once; v_gene: TRBV7-2; CDR3nt: TGTGCCAGCAGCTCCCCAGGGGGACTAGCGGGAGGTCGGAATGAGCAGTTCTTC; CDR3aa: CASSSPGGLAGGRNEQFF
j_gene: TRBJ2-4; d_gene: -; abundance: -; v_gene: TRBV7-2; CDR3nt: TGTGCCAGCAGCTCCGAGCCAGGAGGAAACATTCAGTACTTC; CDR3aa: CASSSEPGGNIQYF
j_gene: TRBJ2-3; d_gene: -; abundance: -; v_gene: TRBV27; CDR3nt: TGTGCCAGCGGGGCGTTGGGGAGAGATACGCAGTATTTT; CDR3aa: CASGALGRDTQYF
j_gene: TRBJ2-1; d_gene: -; abundance: -; v_gene: TRBV19; CDR3nt: TGTGCCAGTAGAACCGTCCAGGACCGCTACAATGAGCAGTTCTTC; CDR3aa: CASRTVQDRYNEQFF